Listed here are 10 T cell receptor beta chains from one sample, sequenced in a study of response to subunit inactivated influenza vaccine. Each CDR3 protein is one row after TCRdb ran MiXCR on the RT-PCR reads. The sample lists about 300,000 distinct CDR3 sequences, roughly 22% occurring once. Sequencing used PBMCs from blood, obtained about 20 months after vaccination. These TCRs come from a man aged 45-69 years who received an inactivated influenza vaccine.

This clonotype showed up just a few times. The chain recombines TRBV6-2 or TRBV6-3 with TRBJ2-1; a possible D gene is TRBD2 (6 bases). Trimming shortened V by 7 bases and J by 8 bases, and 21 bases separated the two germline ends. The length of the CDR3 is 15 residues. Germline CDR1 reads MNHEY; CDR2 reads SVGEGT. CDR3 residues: CASTPRGIPLDEQFF. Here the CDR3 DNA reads TGTGCCAGCACCCCTCGCGGGATCCCTCTGGATGAGCAGTTCTTC.

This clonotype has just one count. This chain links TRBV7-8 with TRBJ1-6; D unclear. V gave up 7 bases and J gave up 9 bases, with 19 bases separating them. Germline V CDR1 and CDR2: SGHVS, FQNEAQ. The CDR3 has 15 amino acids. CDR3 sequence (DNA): TGTGCCAGCACCGAGACGGGGATTTTAGGTTCACCCCTCCACTTT. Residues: CASTETGILGSPLHF. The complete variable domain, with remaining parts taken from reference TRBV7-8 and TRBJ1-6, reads GAGVSQSPRYKVAKRGQDVALRCDPISGHVSLFWYQQALGQGPEFLTYFQNEAQLDKSGLPSDRFFAERPEGSVSTLKIQRTQQEDSAVYLCASTETGILGSPLHFGNGTRLTVT.

The CDR3: CASSPGGYYEQYF. The CDR3 coding sequence is TGTGCCAGCAGCCCGGGGGGCTACTACGAGCAGTACTTC. V gene TRBV11-3 combines with J gene TRBJ2-7, with D possibly being TRBD2 (7 bases). V lost 5 bases and J lost 3, with 11 bases in between. The CDR3 consists of 13 residues. Germline CDR1 is SGHNT and CDR2 is YENEEA.

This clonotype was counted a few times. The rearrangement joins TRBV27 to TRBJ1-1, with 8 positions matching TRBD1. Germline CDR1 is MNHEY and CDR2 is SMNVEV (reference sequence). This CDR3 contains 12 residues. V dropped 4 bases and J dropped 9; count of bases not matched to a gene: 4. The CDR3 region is CASSSTGGKAFF. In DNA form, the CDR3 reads TGTGCCAGCAGTTCCACAGGGGGGAAAGCTTTCTTT.

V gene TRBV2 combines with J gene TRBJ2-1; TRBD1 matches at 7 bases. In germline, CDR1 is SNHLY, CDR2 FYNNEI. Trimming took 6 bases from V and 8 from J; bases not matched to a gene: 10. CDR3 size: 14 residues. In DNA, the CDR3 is TGTGCCAGCAGAGAACTCGACAGGGAACATGAGCAGTTCTTC. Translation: CASRELDREHEQFF.

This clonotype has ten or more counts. Here the CDR3 reads CASSSEGNIQYF. DNA of the CDR3: TGCGCCAGCAGCTCTGAGGGAAACATTCAGTACTTC. The V and J genes are TRBV5-1 and TRBJ2-4; possibly TRBD2 for D (5 bases). This CDR3 spans 12 amino acids. V was clipped by 3 bases and J by 6 bases, with 7 bases between them. Germline assignment: CDR1 SGHRS and CDR2 YFSETQ. The whole variable domain, remainder taken from reference TRBV5-1 and TRBJ2-4, is KAGVTQTPRYLIKTRGQQVTLSCSPISGHRSVSWYQQTPGQGLQFLFEYFSETQRNKGNFPGRFSGRQFSNSRSEMNVSTLELGDSALYLCASSSEGNIQYFGAGTRLSVL.

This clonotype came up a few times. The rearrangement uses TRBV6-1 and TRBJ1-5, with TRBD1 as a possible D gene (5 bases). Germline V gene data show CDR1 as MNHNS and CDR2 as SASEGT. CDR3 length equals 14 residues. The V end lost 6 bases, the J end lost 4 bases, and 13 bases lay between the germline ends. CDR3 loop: CASSRVGGNQPQHF. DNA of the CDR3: TGTGCCAGCAGCCGAGTTGGGGGGAATCAGCCCCAGCATTTT.

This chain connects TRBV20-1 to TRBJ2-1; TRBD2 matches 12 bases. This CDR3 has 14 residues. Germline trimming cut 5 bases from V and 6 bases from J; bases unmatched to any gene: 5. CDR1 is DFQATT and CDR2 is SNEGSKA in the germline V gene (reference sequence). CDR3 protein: CSALGLAGSNEQFF. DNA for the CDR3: TGCAGTGCTCTGGGACTAGCGGGTTCCAATGAGCAGTTCTTC.

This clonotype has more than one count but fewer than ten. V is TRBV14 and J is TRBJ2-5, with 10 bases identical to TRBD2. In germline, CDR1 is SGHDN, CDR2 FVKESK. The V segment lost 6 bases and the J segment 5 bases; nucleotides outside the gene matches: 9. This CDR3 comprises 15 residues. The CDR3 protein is CASSPSGGAQETQYF. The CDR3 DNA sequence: TGTGCCAGCAGTCCAAGCGGGGGGGCCCAGGAGACCCAGTACTTC.

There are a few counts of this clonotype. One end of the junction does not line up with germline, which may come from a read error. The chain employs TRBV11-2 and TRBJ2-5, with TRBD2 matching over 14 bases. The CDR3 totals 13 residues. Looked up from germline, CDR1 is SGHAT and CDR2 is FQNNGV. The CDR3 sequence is CASALGLAGETLF. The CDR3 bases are TGTGCCAGTGCTCTGGGACTAGCGGGGGAAACGCTTTTC.